This record looks at one T cell receptor beta chain sequence and its context. This sample was included in a study of blood T cell repertoires in COVID-19. Study as a whole: COVID-19 samples, acute and convalescent, were from the United States, Italy and Spain. PBMCs, B-cell-depleted T cells, or T cells provided the cDNA or gDNA that made up the material.

Under the authors' procedure: Amplifying reference gene primers gave estimates of nucleated cell counts. Profiling relied on immunoSEQ multiplex PCR, and the TCRdb table lists in-frame clones only, not all of them. Clone size and the V and J calls come from that table; the DNA yielded D and trimming. The sample lists about 280,000 clones; around 90% were seen once. The CDR3 runs 16 residues. Germline CDR1 is LGHDT and CDR2 is YNNKEL (reference sequence). J lost 5 bases, V lost 3 bases, and 10 bases had no gene match. Sample: peripheral blood. This chain joins TRBV3-1 (or the pseudogene TRBV3-2) and TRBJ2-7; 10 nucleotides match TRBD1. This sequence originates from a woman aged 45 to 65 who had recovered from COVID-19. The DNA for the CDR3 is TGTGCCAGCAGCCAGGTGACCGGGACAGGGGTTGACGAGCAGTACTTC. As protein: CASSQVTGTGVDEQYF.